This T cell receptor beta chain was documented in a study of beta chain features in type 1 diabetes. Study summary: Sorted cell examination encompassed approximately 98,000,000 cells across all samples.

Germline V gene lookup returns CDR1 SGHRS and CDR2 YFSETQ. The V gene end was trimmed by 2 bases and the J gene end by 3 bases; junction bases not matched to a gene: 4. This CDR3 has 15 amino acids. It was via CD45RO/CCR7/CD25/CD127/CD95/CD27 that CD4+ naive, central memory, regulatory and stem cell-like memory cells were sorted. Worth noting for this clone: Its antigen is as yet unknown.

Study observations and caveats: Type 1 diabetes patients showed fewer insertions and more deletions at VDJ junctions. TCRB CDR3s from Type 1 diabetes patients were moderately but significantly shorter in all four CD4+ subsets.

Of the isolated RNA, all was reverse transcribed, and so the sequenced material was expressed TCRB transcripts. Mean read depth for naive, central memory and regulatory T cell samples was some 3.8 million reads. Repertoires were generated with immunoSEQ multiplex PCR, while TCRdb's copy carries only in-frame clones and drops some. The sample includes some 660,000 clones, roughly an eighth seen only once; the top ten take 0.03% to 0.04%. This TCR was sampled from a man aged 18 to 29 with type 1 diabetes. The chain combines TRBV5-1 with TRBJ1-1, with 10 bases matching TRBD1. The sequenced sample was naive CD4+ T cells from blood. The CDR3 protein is CASSLQDRGYTEAFF. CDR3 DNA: TGCGCCAGCAGCTTACAGGACAGGGGGTACACTGAAGCTTTCTTT.